Sequencing of this T cell receptor beta chain was carried out in a study of blood T cell repertoires in COVID-19. Original processing notes: How many nucleated cells were present was estimated from reference gene primer amplification. Sequencing used immunoSEQ multiplex PCR; TCRdb keeps in-frame clones, though not all of them. V, J and clone size are those of that table, while D and trimming were read from the DNA. Of 95,000 to 110,000 clones listed, roughly 88% are singletons. V gave up 1 base and J gave up 6 bases, with 10 bases separating them. The CDR3 length is 14 residues. Germline V gene lookup returns CDR1 MNHEY and CDR2 SVGEGT.

The clonotype comes from a man over 45 with active or convalescent COVID-19. Sequenced sample: peripheral blood. The V call is TRBV6-2 or TRBV6-3, the J call TRBJ2-1, with D possibly TRBD2 on 6 matching bases. The CDR3 nucleotides are TGTGCCAGCAGTTACTTGAGGGAGGCCAATGAGCAGTTCTTC. As protein: CASSYLREANEQFF.